This TCR beta chain was identified during a study of T cell clones after liver transplantation. Looking at the study overall: Graft-donor-reactive sequences were compared with third-party-reactive TCRbeta sequences from pre-transplant mixed lymphocyte reactions. HCV positivity affected three of eight recipients; the rest lacked autoimmune or viral indications.

TCRdb's copy holds only in-frame clones and misses some; the assay was immunoSEQ multiplex PCR. Altogether approximately 26,000 clones are present, over 55% being singletons, with the ten largest covering approximately 3%. General study findings and limits: Small, mixed patient groups and varying post-transplant times limit these conclusions. A larger donor-reactive than third-party decline suggested partial antigen-specific deletion.

Comments on this clone: Its antigen remains unidentified.

Per the germline V gene, CDR1 is LNHDA and CDR2 is SQIVND (reference sequence). There are 19 residues in the CDR3. V trimming: 3 bases; J trimming: 7 bases; junction bases outside the gene matches: 22. Material: CD4+ T cells from blood, obtained before liver transplant. The origin of this receptor is a human donor who received a liver transplant. The rearrangement uses TRBV19 and TRBJ2-7; 9 nucleotides match TRBD1. The CDR3 DNA sequence: TGTGCCAGTAGTATCCCAAGAACCGCCGACGGGACAGGGCCGAGGGAGCAGTACGTC. Translation gives CASSIPRTADGTGPREQYV.